This TCR beta chain was captured in a study of OX40 agonist ivuxolimab in advanced cancers. Sequencing was performed with immunoSEQ multiplex PCR; in TCRdb, only in-frame clones are kept and a portion is missing. The table has about 80,000 clones, 80% to 90% seen once; the top ten hold 25%. A single count supports this clone. This CDR3 has 16 amino acids. Germline V lookup: CDR1 LGHNA, CDR2 YNFKEQ. V shed 2 bases and J 3 bases; nucleotides not matched to a gene: 5. This TCR derives from an adult with an advanced solid tumor such as melanoma, head and neck, liver or kidney cancer. Sequenced here: CD4+ or CD8+ T cells sorted from blood, sampled in a trial of the OX40 agonist ivuxolimab. The chain joins TRBV4-2 to TRBJ2-1; 9 bases are shared with TRBD1. CDR3 coding DNA: TGTGCCAGCAGCCAATCACCGGGACAGGGCTACAATGAGCAGTTCTTC. Its translation: CASSQSPGQGYNEQFF.